One sample yielded the 32 T cell receptor beta chains listed below, sequenced in a study of T-cell memory formation after mild COVID-19. Each CDR3 protein gets one entry after TCRdb re-called the 5' RACE reads with MiXCR. This sample has around 320,000 distinct CDR3 sequences, with approximately 19% found just once. The material sequenced was PBMCs or a T cell subset sorted from them (not recorded which). These TCRs come from a man aged 18-30 years who had mild COVID-19 (a few samples of this study predate the infection). Cell type and time point are not known.

J is TRBJ2-5 and V is TRBV11-1; 10 bases are shared with TRBD2. CDR3 length: 17 residues. With V trimmed by 3 bases and J by 4 bases, 11 bases remained unmatched. Germline V lookup: CDR1 SGHAT, CDR2 FQDESV (reference sequence). For the CDR3, the DNA is TGTGCCAGCAGCTTTGAGTGGGAAGCGGGGGGGCGAGAGACCCAGTACTTC. It translates to CASSFEWEAGGRETQYF.

The chain has TRBV7-3 and TRBJ2-1; 7 nucleotides line up with TRBD2. The CDR3 extends over 15 amino acids. After removal of 4 bases from V and 7 bases from J, the junction contained 10 bases not matched to a gene. Looked up from germline, CDR1 is SGHTA and CDR2 is FQGTGA. In DNA form, the CDR3 reads TGTGCCAGCAGCTCCGGACTAGTGTTGGGGAATGAGCAGTTCTTC. This gives the protein CASSSGLVLGNEQFF.

The rearrangement links TRBV5-6 to TRBJ2-3; 10 nucleotides match TRBD2. V was pared by 1 base and J by 7 bases, with 9 bases of the junction left unmatched. The CDR3 loop spans 16 amino acids. Looked up from germline, CDR1 is SGHDT and CDR2 is YYEEEE. This CDR3 is CASSLRASGGMYTQYF. In nucleotides, the CDR3 is TGTGCCAGCAGCTTGCGAGCTAGCGGGGGCATGTATACGCAGTATTTT. The full variable domain, completed using reference TRBV5-6 and TRBJ2-3, is DAGVTQSPTHLIKTRGQQVTLRCSPKSGHDTVSWYQQALGQGPQFIFQYYEEEERQRGNFPDRFSGHQFPNYSSELNVNALLLGDSALYLCASSLRASGGMYTQYFGPGTRLTVL.

This clonotype showed up just a few times. The chain uses TRBV7-9 and TRBJ1-4; D is undetermined. Germline CDR1 SEHNR, CDR2 FQNEAQ (reference sequence). The ends were cut back, 0 bases at V and 5 bases at J, with 7 bases in the middle. The CDR3 contains 14 residues. The DNA of the CDR3 is TGTGCCAGCAGCTTAGCCGTGGCAAATGAAAAACTGTTTTTT. As protein: CASSLAVANEKLFF.

This clonotype was seen a handful of times. The V gene is TRBV9, the J gene TRBJ2-2; 8 bases agree with TRBD1. The CDR3 consists of 16 residues. Germline-derived CDR1 and CDR2 are SGDLS and YYNGEE. V lost 4 bases to trimming and J lost 1 base; unmatched junction nucleotides: 6. For the CDR3, the DNA is TGTGCCAGCAGCATCACCGGGACAGGGAACACCGGGGAGCTGTTTTTT. This encodes CASSITGTGNTGELFF.

This clonotype showed up just a few times. The chain has TRBV14 and TRBJ1-6; D is undetermined. The CDR3 extends over 15 amino acids. V lost 1 base and J lost 4, with 8 bases in between. CDR1 and CDR2 (germline): SGHDN, FVKESK. This chain's CDR3 is CASSQGEAYNSPLHF. The CDR3 nucleotides read TGTGCCAGCAGCCAAGGGGAGGCGTATAATTCACCCCTCCACTTT.

The chain links TRBV7-2 to TRBJ1-1, with 7 bases that match TRBD1. This CDR3 region has 14 residues. Germline V lookup: CDR1 SGHTA, CDR2 FQGNSA. V lost 5 bases and J lost 6; bases outside the gene matches: 9. In nucleotides, the CDR3 is TGTGCCAGCAGCGCCCTACAGGGGAGGGCTGAAGCTTTCTTT. Protein: CASSALQGRAEAFF.

The chain couples TRBV7-8 to TRBJ2-1, with 14 positions matching TRBD2. The CDR3 contains 16 residues. Germline V gene sequence: CDR1 SGHVS, CDR2 FQNEAQ. Germline trimming cut 5 bases from V and 7 bases from J; bases unmatched to any gene: 7. The CDR3 loop reads CASSPRRTSGGNEQFF. CDR3 nucleotide sequence: TGTGCCAGCAGCCCGCGGAGGACTAGCGGGGGGAATGAGCAGTTCTTC.

The gene calls are TRBV25-1 and TRBJ2-7; TRBD1 is a possible D gene (5 bases). This CDR3 region has 15 residues. V lost 6 bases and J 0 bases, leaving 15 bases between the germline ends. Germline-derived CDR1 and CDR2 are MGHDK and SYGVNS. CDR3 residues: CASSNLPDSSYEQYV. The CDR3 DNA follows: TGTGCCAGCAGCAACTTACCAGACAGCTCCTACGAGCAGTACGTC.

CDR3 sequence reads: CASSRQGAGEQYV. CDR3 coding DNA: TGTGCCAGCAGTCGACAGGGGGCTGGGGAGCAGTACGTC. The V call is TRBV6-5, the J call TRBJ2-7, with TRBD1 matching over 10 bases. Trimming took 5 bases from V and 7 from J; bases not matched to a gene: 5. In germline, CDR1 is MNHEY, CDR2 SVGAGI. CDR3 length: 13 residues.

The chain recombines TRBV6-5 with TRBJ2-3, with TRBD2 identical over 7 bases. The germline V gene encodes CDR1 MNHEY and CDR2 SVGAGI. V shed 8 bases, J shed 4 bases, and the junction held 3 bases outside the gene matches. CDR3 length equals 12 residues. The CDR3 spells CASRDYADTQYF. The CDR3 nucleotides are TGTGCCAGCCGGGACTATGCAGATACGCAGTATTTT.

This clonotype was counted a few times. The CDR3 is CASRFDRASNTQYF. The CDR3 DNA is TGTGCCAGCAGGTTCGACAGAGCCTCTAATACGCAGTATTTT. V usage is TRBV11-2 and J usage is TRBJ2-3; D possibly corresponds to TRBD1 (5 bases). Germline V CDR1 and CDR2: SGHAT, FQNNGV. CDR3 length: 14 amino acids. V was trimmed by 6 bases and J by 7 bases, leaving 17 bases between them.

This clonotype was counted a few times. The chain recombines TRBV20-1 with TRBJ2-7; 7 bases align to TRBD1. The trim removed 3 bases at V and 4 bases at J, leaving 9 bases unmatched. Germline V gene data show CDR1 as DFQATT and CDR2 as SNEGSKA (reference sequence). The CDR3 extends over 14 amino acids. As DNA, the CDR3 is TGCAGTGCTAGCGCGACGGGACAGCGATACGAGCAGTACGTC. It yields the protein CSASATGQRYEQYV.

This rearrangement joins TRBV4-1 to TRBJ1-6, with D perhaps TRBD1 (5 bases). The length of the CDR3 is 16 residues. V gave up 0 bases and J gave up 6 bases, with 12 bases separating them. Germline V gives CDR1 MGHRA, CDR2 YSYEKL. The chain's CDR3 is CASSQEFPGTNSPLHF. CDR3 bases: TGCGCCAGCAGCCAAGAGTTCCCAGGGACTAATTCACCCCTCCACTTT.

The rearrangement uses TRBV2 and TRBJ1-3; D not certain. This CDR3 is 17 amino acids long. Trimming took 0 bases from V and 0 from J, leaving 12 bases between them. The germline gives CDR1 SNHLY, CDR2 FYNNEI. The DNA for the CDR3 is TGTGCCAGCAGTGAAGCGCGGGCAGTAACCTCTGGAAACACCATATATTTT. It yields the protein CASSEARAVTSGNTIYF.

This chain's CDR3 is CASSLGGDYTDTQYF. CDR3 DNA: TGTGCCAGCAGCTTAGGGGGGGACTATACAGATACGCAGTATTTT. The chain recombines TRBV11-2 with TRBJ2-3, with 7 bases aligning to TRBD2. V lost 1 base and J lost 3; bases outside the gene matches: 4. The V gene's germline CDR1 is SGHAT and CDR2 FQNNGV. The CDR3 has 15 residues.

This clonotype has more than one count but fewer than ten. This chain links TRBV6-4 with TRBJ1-6; D might be TRBD1 (5 bases). Trimming shortened V by 4 bases and J by 9 bases, and 16 bases separated the two germline ends. There are 15 residues in the CDR3. Germline V CDR1 and CDR2: MRHNA, SNTAGT. This CDR3 is CASSVRAMGTSPLHF. For the CDR3, the DNA is TGTGCCAGCAGTGTAAGGGCCATGGGGACTTCACCCCTCCACTTT.

This clonotype has more than one count but fewer than ten. Compared with germline, one end of the junction differs, possibly owing to a read error. This chain joins TRBV5-6 and TRBJ1-5; no clear D. This CDR3 is built from 15 residues. Germline V gene lookup returns CDR1 SGHDT and CDR2 YYEEEE. The CDR3 DNA sequence: TGTGCCAGCAGCTTGGATGGTACAGCCAATCTGCCCCAGCATTTT. Protein sequence: CASSLDGTANLPQHF. Drawing the rest from reference TRBV5-6 and TRBJ1-5, the complete variable domain is DAGVTQSPTHLIKTRGQQVTLRCSPKSGHDTVSWYQQALGQGPQFIFQYYEEEERQRGNFPDRFSGHQFPNYSSELNVNALLLGDSALYLCASSLDGTANLPQHFGDGTRLSIL.

This chain connects TRBV3-1 to TRBJ1-2; D might be TRBD1 (6 bases). V lost 3 bases to trimming and J lost 8 bases, with 13 bases between them. The CDR3 has 13 amino acids. The germline V gene encodes CDR1 LGHDT and CDR2 YNNKEL (reference sequence). The CDR3 reads CASSHGSGAGYTF. Here the CDR3 DNA reads TGTGCCAGCAGCCATGGGTCAGGGGCCGGCTACACCTTC.

The chain recombines TRBV11-2 with TRBJ2-7, with 7 bases lining up with TRBD1. Germline V CDR1 and CDR2: SGHAT, FQNNGV. The CDR3 extends over 14 amino acids. Trimming cost V 1 base and J 3 bases; bases outside gene matches: 3. The DNA for the CDR3 is TGTGCCAGCAGCTTAGCCGGGACAGACTACGAGCAGTACTTC. Translated: CASSLAGTDYEQYF.

This clonotype has more than one count but fewer than ten. The chain employs TRBV7-7 and TRBJ2-5, with unresolved D. V was pared by 1 base and J by 2 bases, with 8 bases between. This CDR3 is 14 amino acids long. Germline V gene lookup returns CDR1 SSHAT and CDR2 FNYEAQ (reference sequence). The CDR3 loop is CASSLVNAQETQYF. CDR3 DNA sequence: TGTGCCAGCAGCTTAGTCAACGCACAAGAGACCCAGTACTTC.

A word on this clonotype: A much larger clonotype is one base distant, so this may be a read error. The gene calls are TRBV24-1 and TRBJ1-1, with 10 bases lining up with TRBD1. V gave up 2 bases and J gave up 3 bases; unmatched junction bases: 2. Germline CDR1 reads KGHDR; CDR2 reads SFDVKD. This CDR3 is built from 15 residues. CDR3 nucleotide sequence: TGTGCCACCAGTGATTCCGGGACAGGGGACACTGAAGCTTTCTTT. Translating it yields CATSDSGTGDTEAFF.

The rearrangement uses TRBV5-1 and TRBJ1-2, with D unresolved. V lost 0 bases to trimming and J lost 8 bases, with 11 bases between them. CDR1 is SGHRS, CDR2 YFSETQ, per germline. The CDR3 has 13 amino acids. The CDR3 DNA sequence: TGCGCCAGCAGCTTGGAAGCAGGTCTCGGCTACACCTTC. It encodes CASSLEAGLGYTF.

This clonotype was counted once. V gene TRBV12-3 or TRBV12-4 combines with J gene TRBJ2-7; D ambiguous. CDR3 length: 11 residues. Trimming stripped 5 bases from V and 2 bases from J, with 4 bases between. As DNA, the CDR3 is TGTGCCAGCAGTATCCCCTACGAGCAGTACGTC. It is translated as CASSIPYEQYV.

J is TRBJ1-1 and V is TRBV28; D remains ambiguous. CDR1 is MDHEN, CDR2 SYDVKM, per germline. This CDR3 contains 14 residues. The V and J ends lost 2 bases and 5 bases respectively, with 12 bases between them. This CDR3 reads CASSLSSKGTEAFF. As DNA, the CDR3 is TGTGCCAGCAGTTTAAGCAGCAAAGGAACTGAAGCTTTCTTT.

This clonotype was seen a few times. This rearrangement joins TRBV12-3 or TRBV12-4 to TRBJ2-1; D remains unclear. The CDR3 length is 15 residues. The germline V and J ends were trimmed by 7 bases and 9 bases, with 22 bases remaining between them. In DNA form, the CDR3 reads TGTGCCAGCACCTTAACCGGGCCTCGTCCCATTGAGCAGTTCTTC. Its translation is CASTLTGPRPIEQFF.

This clonotype showed up just a few times. The chain is built from TRBV10-3 and TRBJ2-3, with 9 bases fitting TRBD2. The germline V gene has CDR1 ENHRY and CDR2 SYGVKD. V was clipped by 3 bases and J by 8 bases; unmatched bases: 9. This CDR3 is 15 amino acids long. CDR3 residues: CAISESLLAGITQYF. The CDR3 DNA is TGTGCCATCAGTGAAAGCCTTCTAGCGGGAATTACGCAGTATTTT.

The table lists this clonotype with a few counts. The chain couples TRBV12-5 to TRBJ2-3; D is possibly TRBD2 (6 bases). The V end was cut by 0 bases, the J end by 0 bases, with 16 bases between. The CDR3 spans 18 residues. Germline CDR1 is LGHNT and CDR2 is FRNRAP. CDR3 sequence reads: CASGLVRVGGASTDTQYF. In nucleotides, the CDR3 is TGTGCTAGTGGTTTGGTACGAGTCGGAGGGGCGAGCACAGATACGCAGTATTTT.

In its sample, this clonotype was seen a few times. The chain links TRBV5-4 to TRBJ1-1; D is perhaps TRBD1 (6 bases). Trimming removed 4 bases from V and 4 bases from J, with 17 bases in between. Germline V CDR1 and CDR2: SGHNT, YYREEE (reference sequence). This CDR3 is built from 15 residues. CDR3 sequence: CASSRLGGRGTEAFF. The DNA for the CDR3 is TGTGCCAGCAGCCGTTTGGGGGGCCGAGGCACTGAAGCTTTCTTT.

The CDR3 DNA follows: TGTGCTAGTGGTTCCAGTCATGAGCAGTTCTTC. Residues: CASGSSHEQFF. The chain links TRBV12-5 to TRBJ2-1; D not resolved. Trimming removed 4 bases from V and 8 bases from J, with 6 bases in between. The CDR3 loop spans 11 amino acids. Germline values: CDR1 LGHNT, CDR2 FRNRAP.

V is TRBV20-1 and J is TRBJ1-6; no clear D gene. The CDR3 extends over 13 amino acids. Germline CDR1 DFQATT, CDR2 SNEGSKA (reference sequence). Trimming cost V 6 bases and J 9 bases, with 15 bases left between them. The CDR3 sequence: CSARGQESSPLHF. The DNA for the CDR3 is TGCAGTGCCCGAGGGCAGGAAAGTTCACCCCTCCACTTT.

V is TRBV21-1 and J is TRBJ2-7; no DNA check was done on the table's D call, TRBD1. TRBV21-1 is listed as a pseudogene. The CDR3 is 14 amino acids. The CDR3 loop reads CASSKGTPPYEQYV. CDR3 bases: TGTGCCAGCAGCAAGGGGACCCCCCCCTACGAGCAGTACGTC.